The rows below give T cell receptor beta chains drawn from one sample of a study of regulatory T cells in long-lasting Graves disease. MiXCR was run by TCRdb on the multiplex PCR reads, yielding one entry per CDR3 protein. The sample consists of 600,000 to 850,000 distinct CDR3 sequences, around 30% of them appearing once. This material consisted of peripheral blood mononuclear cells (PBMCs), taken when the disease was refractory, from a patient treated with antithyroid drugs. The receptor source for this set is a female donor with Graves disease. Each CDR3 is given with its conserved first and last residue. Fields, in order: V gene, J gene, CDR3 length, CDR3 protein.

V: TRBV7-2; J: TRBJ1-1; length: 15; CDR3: CASSVTRGRGTEAFF
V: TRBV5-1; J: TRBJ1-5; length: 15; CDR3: CASSPGGQGNQPQHF
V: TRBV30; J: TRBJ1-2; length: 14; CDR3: CAWSVTIHNYGYTF
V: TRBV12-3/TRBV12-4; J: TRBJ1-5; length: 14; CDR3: CASTSGQVNQPQHF
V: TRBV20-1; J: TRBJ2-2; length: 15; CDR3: CSARRGTTNTGELFF
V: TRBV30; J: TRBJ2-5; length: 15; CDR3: CAWSPGEGDMETQYF
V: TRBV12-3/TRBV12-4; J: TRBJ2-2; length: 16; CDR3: CASSLGTSANTGELFF
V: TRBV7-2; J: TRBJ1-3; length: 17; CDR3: CASSTVRAPERGNTIYF
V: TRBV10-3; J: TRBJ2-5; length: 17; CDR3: CAISGGEGSTPPETQYF
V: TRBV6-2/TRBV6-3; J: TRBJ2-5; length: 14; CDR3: CASSYSSVGETQYF
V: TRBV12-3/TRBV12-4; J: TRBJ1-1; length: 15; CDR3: CASSLTYRGNTEAFF
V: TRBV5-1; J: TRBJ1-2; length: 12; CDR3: CASSLDEGARTF
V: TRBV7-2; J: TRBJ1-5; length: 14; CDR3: CASSEDMGNQPQHF
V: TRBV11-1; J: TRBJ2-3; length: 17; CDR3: CASSLWTSGTITDTQYF
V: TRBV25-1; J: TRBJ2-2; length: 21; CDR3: CASSERGRFASGAPGAGELFF
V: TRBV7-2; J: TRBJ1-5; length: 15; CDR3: CASSLASGGGQPQHF
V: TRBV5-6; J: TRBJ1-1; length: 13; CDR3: CASSLDRSPEAFF
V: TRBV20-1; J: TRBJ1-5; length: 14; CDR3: CSATVASGNQPQHF
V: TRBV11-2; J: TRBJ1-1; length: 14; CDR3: CASSLVSLNTEAFF
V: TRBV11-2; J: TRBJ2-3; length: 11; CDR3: CASRSTDTQYF
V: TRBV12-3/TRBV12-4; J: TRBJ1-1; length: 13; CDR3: CASNFDRYTEAFF
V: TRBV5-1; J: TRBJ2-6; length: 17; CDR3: CASSLGGASAGANVLTF
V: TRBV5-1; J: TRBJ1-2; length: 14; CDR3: CASSSRTPIYGYTF
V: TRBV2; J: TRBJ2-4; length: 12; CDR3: CASSSSEGIQYF
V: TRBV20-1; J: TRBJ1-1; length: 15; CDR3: CSANSNTGFESEAFF
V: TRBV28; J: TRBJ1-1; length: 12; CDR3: CASSASWTEAFF
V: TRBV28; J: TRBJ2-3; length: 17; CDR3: CASSPLGAGPSTDTQYF
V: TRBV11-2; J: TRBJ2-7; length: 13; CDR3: CASSSPAGYEQYF
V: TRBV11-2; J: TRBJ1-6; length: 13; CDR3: CASSWGTDSPLHF
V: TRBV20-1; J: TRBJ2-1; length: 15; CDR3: CSATASRTSYNEQFF
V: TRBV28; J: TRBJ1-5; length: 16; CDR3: CASSRPGPSYNQPQHF
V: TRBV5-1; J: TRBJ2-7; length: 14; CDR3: CASSLIPGLSEQYF
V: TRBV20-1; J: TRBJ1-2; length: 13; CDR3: CSAGQGTNYGYTF
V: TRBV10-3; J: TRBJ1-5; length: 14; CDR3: CATWDSNRNQPQHF
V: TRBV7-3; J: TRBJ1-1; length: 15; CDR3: CASGTQGQLNTEAFF
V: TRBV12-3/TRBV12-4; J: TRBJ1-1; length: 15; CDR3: CASSLGRSMNTEAFF
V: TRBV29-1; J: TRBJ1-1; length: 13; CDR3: CSVAGQVGGEAFF
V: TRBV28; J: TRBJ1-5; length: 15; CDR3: CASSPRQGIGQPQHF
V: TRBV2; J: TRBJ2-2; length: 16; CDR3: CASTLSSGTSRGELFF
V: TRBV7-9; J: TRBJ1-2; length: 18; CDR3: CASSLDGGTATTPYGYTF
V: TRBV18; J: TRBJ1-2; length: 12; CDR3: CASSTTGEGYTF
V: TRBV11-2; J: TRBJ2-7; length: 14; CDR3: CASSLGSPTHEQYF
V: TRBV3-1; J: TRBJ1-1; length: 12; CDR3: CASQGVYTEAFF
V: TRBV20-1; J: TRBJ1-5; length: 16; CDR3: CSASKAEGRVNQPQHF
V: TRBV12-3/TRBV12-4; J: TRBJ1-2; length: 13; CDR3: CASSAPGARGYTF
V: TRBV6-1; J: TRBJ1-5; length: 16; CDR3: CASSPQLGQGGGRQHF
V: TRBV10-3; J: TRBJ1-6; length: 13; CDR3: CAIRASLDSPLHF
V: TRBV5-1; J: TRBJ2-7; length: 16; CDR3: CASSLPEDRSSYEQYF